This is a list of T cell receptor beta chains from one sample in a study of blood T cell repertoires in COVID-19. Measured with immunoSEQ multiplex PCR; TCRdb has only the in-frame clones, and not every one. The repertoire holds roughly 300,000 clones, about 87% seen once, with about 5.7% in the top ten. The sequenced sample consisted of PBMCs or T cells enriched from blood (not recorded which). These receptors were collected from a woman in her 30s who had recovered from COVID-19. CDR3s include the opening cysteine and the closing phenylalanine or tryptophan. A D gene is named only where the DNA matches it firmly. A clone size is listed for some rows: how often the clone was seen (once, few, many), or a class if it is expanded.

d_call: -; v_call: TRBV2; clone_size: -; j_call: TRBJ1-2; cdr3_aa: CASSVGQNYGYTF; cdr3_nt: TGTGCCAGCAGTGTTGGGCAGAACTATGGCTACACCTTC
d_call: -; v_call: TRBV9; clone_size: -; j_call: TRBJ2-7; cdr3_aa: CASSVARDSPRGEQYF; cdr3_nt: TGTGCCAGCAGCGTAGCGAGAGACAGCCCCCGAGGCGAGCAGTACTTC
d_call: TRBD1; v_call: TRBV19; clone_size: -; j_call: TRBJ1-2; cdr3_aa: CASRPFQGAIGYTF; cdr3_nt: TGTGCCAGCAGACCGTTCCAGGGGGCGATTGGCTACACCTTC
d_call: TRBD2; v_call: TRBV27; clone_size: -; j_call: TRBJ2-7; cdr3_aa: CASSQGVWRGYPGEQYF; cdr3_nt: TGTGCCAGCAGTCAAGGGGTATGGCGGGGGTACCCAGGGGAGCAGTACTTC
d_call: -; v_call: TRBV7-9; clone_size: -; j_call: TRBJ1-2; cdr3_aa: CASSLGRDYGYTF; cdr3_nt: TGTGCCAGCAGCCTGGGCAGGGACTATGGCTACACCTTC
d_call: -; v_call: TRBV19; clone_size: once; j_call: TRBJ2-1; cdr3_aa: CASSIQGPGGNEQFF; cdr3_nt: TGTGCCAGTAGTATACAGGGGCCCGGTGGGAATGAGCAGTTCTTC
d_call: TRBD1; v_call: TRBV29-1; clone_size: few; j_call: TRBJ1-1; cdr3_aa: CSVEANRDRRNTEAFF; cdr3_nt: TGCAGCGTTGAAGCTAACCGGGACAGGCGGAACACTGAAGCTTTCTTT
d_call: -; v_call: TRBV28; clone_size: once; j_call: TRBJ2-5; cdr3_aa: CASSLSLETQYF; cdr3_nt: TGTGCCAGCAGTCTCTCGTTGGAGACCCAGTACTTC
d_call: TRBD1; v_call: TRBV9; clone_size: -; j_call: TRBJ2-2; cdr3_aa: CASSSSATGGHTGELFF; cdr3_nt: TGTGCCAGCAGCTCCTCCGCGACAGGGGGCCACACCGGGGAGCTGTTTTTT
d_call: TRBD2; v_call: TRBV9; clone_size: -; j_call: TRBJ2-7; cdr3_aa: CASSVEGGTYEQYF; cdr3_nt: TGTGCCAGCAGCGTAGAGGGAGGGACCTACGAGCAGTACTTC
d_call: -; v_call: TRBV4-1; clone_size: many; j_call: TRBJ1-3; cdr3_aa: CASSRGQGIDSGNTIYF; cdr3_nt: TGCGCCAGCAGCCGTGGGCAGGGCATAGACTCTGGAAACACCATATATTTT
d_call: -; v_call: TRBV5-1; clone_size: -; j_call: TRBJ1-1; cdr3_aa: CASSSPIPGTKIPHTEAFF; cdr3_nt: TGCGCCAGCAGCTCACCTATCCCCGGGACAAAGATCCCCCACACTGAAGCTTTCTTT
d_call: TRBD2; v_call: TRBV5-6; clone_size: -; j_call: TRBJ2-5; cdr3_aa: CASSLVGLAGAMTRETQYF; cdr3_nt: TGTGCCAGCAGCTTGGTCGGACTAGCGGGGGCTATGACCCGGGAGACCCAGTACTTC
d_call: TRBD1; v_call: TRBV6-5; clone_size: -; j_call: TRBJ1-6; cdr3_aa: CASSSDRDNSPLHF; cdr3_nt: TGTGCCAGCAGTTCGGACAGGGATAATTCACCCCTCCACTTT
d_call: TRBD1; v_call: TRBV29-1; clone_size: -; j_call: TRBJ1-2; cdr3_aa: CSVWDRGDYGYTF; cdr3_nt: TGCAGCGTTTGGGACAGGGGAGACTATGGCTACACCTTC
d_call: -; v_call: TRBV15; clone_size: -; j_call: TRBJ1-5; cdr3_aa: CATSSWEREFYQPQHF; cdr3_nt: TGTGCCACCAGTTCTTGGGAAAGGGAGTTCTATCAGCCCCAGCATTTT
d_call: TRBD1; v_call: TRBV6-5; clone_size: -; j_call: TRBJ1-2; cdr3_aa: CASSQRDRGLGYTF; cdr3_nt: TGTGCCAGCAGTCAACGGGACAGGGGGCTCGGCTACACCTTC
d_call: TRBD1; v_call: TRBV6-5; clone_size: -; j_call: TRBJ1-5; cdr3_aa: CASSSTGVNQPQHF; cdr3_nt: TGTGCCAGCAGCAGTACAGGGGTCAATCAGCCCCAGCATTTT
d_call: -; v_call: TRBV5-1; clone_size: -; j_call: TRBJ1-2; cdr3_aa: CASSPTSGDGYTF; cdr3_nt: TGCGCCAGCAGCCCTACGTCAGGGGACGGCTACACCTTC
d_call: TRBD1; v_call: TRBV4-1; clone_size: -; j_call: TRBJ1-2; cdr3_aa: CASSQRGPVYGYTF; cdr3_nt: TGCGCCAGCAGCCAAAGGGGGCCGGTCTATGGCTACACCTTC
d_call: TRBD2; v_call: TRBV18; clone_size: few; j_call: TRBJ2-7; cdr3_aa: CASSPTSGYEQYF; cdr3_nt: TGTGCCAGCTCACCGACTAGCGGTTACGAGCAGTACTTC
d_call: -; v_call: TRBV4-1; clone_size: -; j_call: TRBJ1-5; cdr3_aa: CASSQGAYQPQHF; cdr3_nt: TGCGCCAGCAGCCAGGGGGCGTATCAGCCCCAGCATTTT
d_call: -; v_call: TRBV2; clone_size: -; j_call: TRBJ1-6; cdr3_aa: CASSEEQSSYNSPLHF; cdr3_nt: TGTGCCAGCAGTGAAGAACAGAGCTCCTATAATTCACCCCTCCACTTT
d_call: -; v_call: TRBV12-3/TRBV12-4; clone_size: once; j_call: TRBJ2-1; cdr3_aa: CASSLWTSSEQFF; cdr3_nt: TGTGCCAGCAGTTTATGGACTTCCAGTGAGCAGTTCTTC
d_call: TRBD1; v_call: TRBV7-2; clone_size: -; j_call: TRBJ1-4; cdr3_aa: CASSLGGQGNEKLFF; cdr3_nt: TGTGCCAGCAGCTTAGGGGGACAGGGGAACGAAAAACTGTTTTTT
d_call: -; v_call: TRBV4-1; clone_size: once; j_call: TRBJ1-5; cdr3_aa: CASSQDGRARNQPQHF; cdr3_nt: TGCGCCAGCAGCCAAGATGGCAGGGCCCGCAATCAGCCCCAGCATTTT
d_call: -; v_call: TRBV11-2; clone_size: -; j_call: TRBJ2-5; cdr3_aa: CASSLGFSQETQYF; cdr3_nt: TGTGCCAGCAGCTTAGGCTTCAGTCAAGAGACCCAGTACTTC
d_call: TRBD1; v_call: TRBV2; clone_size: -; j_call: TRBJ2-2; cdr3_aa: CASSGQGSGELFF; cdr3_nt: TGTGCCAGCAGTGGACAGGGGTCCGGGGAGCTGTTTTTT
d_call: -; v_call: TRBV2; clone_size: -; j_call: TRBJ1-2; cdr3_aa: CASSAMIGNYGYTF; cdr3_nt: TGTGCCAGCAGTGCCATGATCGGGAACTATGGCTACACCTTC
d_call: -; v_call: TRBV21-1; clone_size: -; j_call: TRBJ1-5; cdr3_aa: CASSKSGVGNQPQHF; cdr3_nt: TGTGCCAGCAGCAAGAGCGGGGTGGGCAATCAGCCCCAGCATTTT
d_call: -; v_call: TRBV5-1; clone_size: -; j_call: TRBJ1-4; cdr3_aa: CASCRPGGRAEKLFF; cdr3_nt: TGCGCCAGCTGCCGGCCGGGGGGGCGGGCTGAAAAACTGTTTTTT
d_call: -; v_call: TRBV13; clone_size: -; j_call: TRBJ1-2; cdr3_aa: CASSLGLIGQGTAGGYTF; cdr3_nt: TGTGCCAGCAGCTTAGGCCTCATAGGGCAGGGAACCGCCGGTGGCTACACCTTC
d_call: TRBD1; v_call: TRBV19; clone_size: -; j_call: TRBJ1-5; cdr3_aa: CASSIRDSGQPQHF; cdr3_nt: TGTGCCAGTAGTATCCGGGACAGCGGGCAGCCCCAGCATTTT
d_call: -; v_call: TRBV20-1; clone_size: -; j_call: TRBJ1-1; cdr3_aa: CSSRLNTEAFF; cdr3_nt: TGCAGCTCGCGGTTGAACACTGAAGCTTTCTTT
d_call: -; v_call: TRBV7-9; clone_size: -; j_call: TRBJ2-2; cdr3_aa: CASSSPTGELFF; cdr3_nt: TGTGCCAGCAGCAGCCCCACCGGGGAGCTGTTTTTT
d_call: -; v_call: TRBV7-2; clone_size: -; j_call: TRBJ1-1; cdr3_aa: CASSLFADSNTEAFF; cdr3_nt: TGTGCCAGCAGCTTATTCGCAGACAGTAACACTGAAGCTTTCTTT
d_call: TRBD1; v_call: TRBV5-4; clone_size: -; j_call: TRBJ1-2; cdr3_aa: CASSAGQGTDGYTF; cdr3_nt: TGTGCCAGCAGCGCCGGACAGGGTACCGATGGCTACACCTTC
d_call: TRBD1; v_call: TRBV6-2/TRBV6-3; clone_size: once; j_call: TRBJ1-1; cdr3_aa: CASSPMTGPIKTEAFF; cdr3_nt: TGTGCCAGCAGCCCTATGACAGGGCCTATCAAGACTGAAGCTTTCTTT
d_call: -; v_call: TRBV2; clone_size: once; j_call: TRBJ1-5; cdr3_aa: CASRSAGGQPQHF; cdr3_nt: TGTGCCAGCAGATCCGCGGGGGGTCAGCCCCAGCATTTT
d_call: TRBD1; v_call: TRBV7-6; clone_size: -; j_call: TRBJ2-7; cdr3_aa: CASSPGTGNYEQYF; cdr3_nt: TGTGCCAGCAGCCCAGGGACAGGGAACTACGAGCAGTACTTC
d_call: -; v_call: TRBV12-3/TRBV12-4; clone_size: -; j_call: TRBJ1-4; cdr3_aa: CASSRDSQRFF; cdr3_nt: TGTGCCAGCAGCCGTGACAGCCAGCGGTTTTTT
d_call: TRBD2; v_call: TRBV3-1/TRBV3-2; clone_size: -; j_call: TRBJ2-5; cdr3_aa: CASSQALAGAWGETQYF; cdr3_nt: TGTGCCAGCAGCCAAGCGCTAGCGGGGGCGTGGGGGGAGACCCAGTACTTC
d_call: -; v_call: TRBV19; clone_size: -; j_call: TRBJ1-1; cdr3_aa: CASRNTLLNTEAFF; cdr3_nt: TGTGCCAGTAGAAATACTTTGTTGAACACTGAAGCTTTCTTT
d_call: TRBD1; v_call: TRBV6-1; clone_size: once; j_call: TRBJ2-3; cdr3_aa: CASSERDRGTDTQYF; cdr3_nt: TGTGCCAGCAGTGAGCGGGACAGGGGCACAGATACGCAGTATTTT
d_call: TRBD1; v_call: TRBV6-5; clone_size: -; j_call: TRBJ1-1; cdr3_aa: CASSYSITGGAFF; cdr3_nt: TGTGCCAGCAGTTACTCGATCACAGGGGGAGCTTTCTTT
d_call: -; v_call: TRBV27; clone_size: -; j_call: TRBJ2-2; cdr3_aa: CASRHLVGANTGELFF; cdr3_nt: TGTGCCAGCAGGCATCTGGTCGGTGCGAACACCGGGGAGCTGTTTTTT
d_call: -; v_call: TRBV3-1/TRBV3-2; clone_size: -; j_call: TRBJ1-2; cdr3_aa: CASSPGVLDYGYTF; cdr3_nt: TGTGCCAGCAGCCCGGGGGTTTTGGACTATGGCTACACCTTC
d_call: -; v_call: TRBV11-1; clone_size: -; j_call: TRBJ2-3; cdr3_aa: CASSSRTGSTDTQYF; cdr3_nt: TGTGCCAGCAGCTCCCGGACGGGGAGCACAGATACGCAGTATTTT
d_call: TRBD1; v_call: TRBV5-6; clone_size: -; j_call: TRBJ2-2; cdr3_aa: CASSWDRADTGELFF; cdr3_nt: TGTGCCAGCAGCTGGGACAGGGCTGACACCGGGGAGCTGTTTTTT
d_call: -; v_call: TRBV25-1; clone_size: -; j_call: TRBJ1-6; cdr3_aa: CASSGTRNSPLHF; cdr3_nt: TGTGCCAGCAGTGGAACGAGGAATTCACCCCTCCACTTT
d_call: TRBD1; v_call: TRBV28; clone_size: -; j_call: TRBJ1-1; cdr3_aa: CASSFGTGMGTEAFF; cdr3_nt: TGTGCCAGCAGTTTTGGGACAGGGATGGGCACTGAAGCTTTCTTT
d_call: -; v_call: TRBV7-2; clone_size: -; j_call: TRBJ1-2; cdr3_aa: CASSPRSNLNYGYTF; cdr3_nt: TGTGCCAGCAGCCCCCGGTCCAACCTTAACTATGGCTACACCTTC